This T cell receptor beta chain came from a study of T-cell memory formation after mild COVID-19. Across the study: Each donor largely had its own TCR clusters. Study outcomes and limitations: Detection of some responders pre-infection suggested pre-existing cross-reactive memory T cells participated.

The V and J ends lost 3 bases and 3 bases respectively, with 12 bases between them. The CDR3 runs 14 residues. The germline gives CDR1 MNHEY, CDR2 SMNVEV (reference sequence). Turning to this clonotype: Its specificity is not known.

UMIs and sample barcodes were carried by the TCR alpha and TCR beta cDNA libraries that 5'RACE produced using constant-segment primers. TCRdb analysed the 5' RACE reads with MiXCR anew, one entry per CDR3 protein. Of a few hundred thousand distinct CDR3 sequences listed, 15% to 20% are singletons. Sample: PBMCs or a T cell subset sorted from them (not recorded which). The TCR was taken from a man between 18 and 35 years old who had mild COVID-19 (a few samples of this study predate the infection). Cell type and time point are not known. The chain links TRBV27 to TRBJ2-7, with a weak D call TRBD1 (5 bases). The CDR3 DNA is TGTGCCAGCAGTTTTGCGGACACGTACTACGAGCAGTACTTC. Its translation is CASSFADTYYEQYF.